The 28 T cell receptor beta chains given below trace back to one sample, sequenced in a study of Tregs in tolerant kidney transplant recipients. The repertoire was sequenced with immunoSEQ multiplex PCR; TCRdb's copy has only in-frame clones and lacks some. The repertoire holds 100,000 to 120,000 clones, with 85% to 90% as singletons. The input for sequencing was CD4+ T cells from blood, taken before the transplant. Receptors originate from a human donor who received a combined kidney and bone marrow transplant.

V and J are TRBV2 and TRBJ1-1; TRBD1 matches 7 bases. Germline-derived CDR1 and CDR2 are SNHLY and FYNNEI. This CDR3 has 15 residues. Germline trimming cut 2 bases from V and 7 bases from J; bases unmatched to any gene: 10. The CDR3 protein is CASSETSGGRGEAFF. Written as DNA, the CDR3 is TGTGCCAGCAGTGAAACCTCAGGGGGAAGGGGTGAAGCTTTCTTT.

Only a few counts were recorded for this clone. This rearrangement joins TRBV30 to TRBJ1-2; D gene unclear. Trimming left V 4 bases short and J 7 bases short, with 16 bases between. Germline assignment: CDR1 GTSNPN and CDR2 SVGIG (reference sequence). The CDR3 loop spans 13 amino acids. The CDR3 DNA reads as TGTGCCTGGACAGATTTGAATTCGGGTGGCTACACCTTC. This sequence encodes CAWTDLNSGGYTF.

As DNA, the CDR3 is TGTGCCAGCAGCCAAAAGAGCGGCTATGGCTACACCTTC. This gives the protein CASSQKSGYGYTF. The rearrangement uses TRBV14 and TRBJ1-2; D is unclear. The germline CDR1 and CDR2 sequences are SGHDN and FVKESK. The V end was cut by 2 bases, the J end by 4 bases, with 8 bases between. This CDR3 comprises 13 residues.

This sequence joins TRBV5-1 and TRBJ2-3; TRBD2 aligns across 7 bases. Germline CDR1 and CDR2: SGHRS and YFSETQ. With 6 bases clipped from V and 6 bases from J, the junction kept 10 bases outside the gene matches. The CDR3 is 14 amino acids. In DNA, the CDR3 is TGCGCCAGCAATGATCAGGCGGGAGAGGATACGCAGTATTTT. The encoded protein is CASNDQAGEDTQYF.

The CDR3 loop is CASSREGGSSRVFF. CDR3 DNA sequence: TGCGCCAGCAGCCGAGAGGGGGGATCCTCAAGGGTGTTTTTT. The chain employs TRBV4-1 and TRBJ1-4, with D perhaps TRBD1 (6 bases). The CDR3 contains 14 residues. Trimming shortened V by 4 bases and J by 15 bases, and 21 bases separated the two germline ends. CDR1 and CDR2 (germline): MGHRA, YSYEKL.

The chain combines TRBV7-9 with TRBJ1-1; D perhaps matches TRBD1 (5 bases). Germline CDR1 SEHNR, CDR2 FQNEAQ (reference sequence). Trimming took off 5 bases at V and 6 bases at J, with 16 bases between the two ends. The CDR3 extends over 14 amino acids. The CDR3 bases are TGTGCCAGCAGCCTACCCGGCGGGGCAGCTGAAGCTTTCTTT. It yields the protein CASSLPGGAAEAFF. Supplemented by reference TRBV7-9 and TRBJ1-1, the full variable domain reads DTGVSQNPRHKITKRGQNVTFRCDPISEHNRLYWYRQTLGQGPEFLTYFQNEAQLEKSRLLSDRFSAERPKGSFSTLEIQRTEQGDSAMYLCASSLPGGAAEAFFGQGTRLTVV.

The chain couples TRBV9 to TRBJ2-4; 9 bases fit TRBD1. Germline V gives CDR1 SGDLS, CDR2 YYNGEE. J was trimmed by 0 bases and V by 4 bases; bases with no gene match: 5. The CDR3 extends over 16 amino acids. The DNA for the CDR3 is TGTGCCAGCAGCAGCGGGACAGGGAAAGCCAAAAACATTCAGTACTTC. Its protein is CASSSGTGKAKNIQYF.

The rearrangement uses TRBV6-6 and TRBJ1-2; 8 positions agree with TRBD1. The CDR3 is 16 residues long. The germline V gene encodes CDR1 MNHNY and CDR2 SVGAGI (reference sequence). The J segment lost 7 bases and the V segment lost 2 bases, leaving 12 bases of the junction unmatched. CDR3 bases: TGTGCCAGCAGTTACAACCCTAGGACAGGGAGGGGTGGCTACACCTTC. Protein product: CASSYNPRTGRGGYTF.

The rearrangement joins TRBV4-1 to TRBJ2-7, with a possible D match to TRBD2 (5 bases). Germline CDR1 is MGHRA and CDR2 is YSYEKL. The CDR3 is made up of 15 amino acids. V lost 0 bases and J 2 bases, leaving 11 bases between the germline ends. For the CDR3, the DNA is TGCGCCAGCAGCCAAGATGGAGGCCTCACCTACGAGCAGTACTTC. Its protein product is CASSQDGGLTYEQYF.

The chain carries TRBV5-1 and TRBJ2-7; TRBD1 matches at 11 bases. Germline V gene sequence: CDR1 SGHRS, CDR2 YFSETQ. The CDR3 loop spans 14 amino acids. The ends lost 4 bases at V and 5 bases at J; junction bases unmatched: 5. As DNA, the CDR3 is TGCGCCAGCAGCCGGATGGGACAGGGGGACGAGCAGTACTTC. This translates into CASSRMGQGDEQYF.

The chain combines TRBV5-5 with TRBJ1-3; perhaps TRBD1 as D (5 bases). Germline V CDR1 and CDR2: SGHKS, YYEKEE (reference sequence). V gave up 0 bases and J gave up 0 bases, with 10 bases separating them. There are 16 residues in the CDR3. CDR3 in amino acids: CASSLAPRDSGNTIYF. The DNA for the CDR3 is TGTGCCAGCAGCTTGGCCCCCAGGGACTCTGGAAACACCATATATTTT.

The chain has TRBV11-2 and TRBJ1-1; weak D call: TRBD1 (6 bases). The germline V and J ends were trimmed by 5 bases and 4 bases, with 11 bases remaining between them. CDR3 length: 13 residues. Germline V gives CDR1 SGHAT, CDR2 FQNNGV. CDR3 protein: CASSPGAGTEAFF. CDR3 DNA: TGTGCCAGCAGCCCAGGGGCGGGCACTGAAGCTTTCTTT.

This chain uses TRBV5-6 with TRBJ2-6; a weak D match, TRBD2 (6 bases). Germline loops: CDR1 SGHDT, CDR2 YYEEEE. The CDR3 runs to 18 residues. Trimming removed 4 bases at V and 0 bases at J, with 17 bases between. The CDR3 sequence: CASSPDPGRFSGANVLTF. In DNA form, the CDR3 reads TGTGCCAGCAGCCCCGACCCGGGGAGGTTCTCTGGGGCCAACGTCCTGACTTTC.

The chain joins TRBV11-2 to TRBJ2-1, with 12 positions matching TRBD2. The CDR3 is made up of 17 amino acids. The germline gives CDR1 SGHAT, CDR2 FQNNGV. V lost 1 base, J lost 8 bases, and 9 bases stayed unmatched. CDR3 amino acids: CASSLGTSGTTVDEQFF. As DNA, the CDR3 is TGTGCCAGCAGCTTAGGGACTAGCGGGACGACTGTCGATGAGCAGTTCTTC.

The chain employs TRBV9 and TRBJ2-1; TRBD1 matches at 9 bases. The V and J ends lost 0 bases and 9 bases, in that order; junction bases with no gene match: 1. Per germline, CDR1 SGDLS and CDR2 YYNGEE. The CDR3 runs 13 residues. In nucleotides, the CDR3 is TGTGCCAGCAGCGTAGTGGGACAGGGTGAGCAGTTCTTC. It translates to CASSVVGQGEQFF. The full variable domain, with the rest looked up from reference TRBV9 and TRBJ2-1, is DSGVTQTPKHLITATGQRVTLRCSPRSGDLSVYWYQQSLDQGLQFLIQYYNGEERAKGNILERFSAQQFPDLHSELNLSSLELGDSALYFCASSVVGQGEQFFGPGTRLTVL.

V usage is TRBV28 and J usage is TRBJ2-1; D remains unclear. Per germline, CDR1 MDHEN and CDR2 SYDVKM. Trimming took off 0 bases at V and 6 bases at J, with 9 bases between the two ends. The CDR3 has 14 residues. The CDR3, as DNA: TGTGCCAGCAGTTTATGGGCAGGTGGCAATGAGCAGTTCTTC. This encodes CASSLWAGGNEQFF.

The chain uses TRBV5-1 and TRBJ2-2, with 9 bases fitting TRBD1. The germline gives CDR1 SGHRS, CDR2 YFSETQ. The CDR3 has 14 residues. The ends lost 4 bases at V and 3 bases at J; junction bases unmatched: 1. The CDR3 DNA reads as TGCGCCAGCAGCAGGGACAGGGACACCGGGGAGCTGTTTTTT. The encoded protein is CASSRDRDTGELFF.

CDR3: CASSPPFGLAGGPLYEQYF. For the CDR3, the DNA is TGTGCCAGCAGTCCCCCCTTTGGGCTAGCGGGAGGTCCACTTTACGAGCAGTACTTC. The rearrangement joins TRBV27 to TRBJ2-7; 11 bases match TRBD2. The CDR3 sequence is 19 residues long. Germline values: CDR1 MNHEY, CDR2 SMNVEV (reference sequence). The trim removed 5 bases at V and 4 bases at J, leaving 19 bases unmatched.

The rearrangement links TRBV11-2 to TRBJ1-6, with D perhaps matching TRBD1 (6 bases). V was trimmed by 5 bases and J by 1 base, leaving 15 bases between them. Germline CDR1 and CDR2: SGHAT and FQNNGV. The CDR3 contains 17 residues. CDR3 loop: CASSPQGFGSYNSPLHF. The CDR3 coding sequence is TGTGCCAGCAGCCCGCAGGGGTTTGGGTCCTATAATTCACCCCTCCACTTT.

V and J are TRBV28 and TRBJ1-2; 11 bases fit TRBD1. The CDR3 spans 17 residues. The V and J ends lost 0 bases and 8 bases, in that order; junction bases with no gene match: 11. Germline V lookup: CDR1 MDHEN, CDR2 SYDVKM. This CDR3 is CASSLWDRGQGRYGYTF. The CDR3 DNA reads TGTGCCAGCAGTTTATGGGACAGGGGGCAAGGGCGATACGGCTACACCTTC.

The chain carries TRBV5-1 and TRBJ1-4, with 8 nucleotides matching TRBD1. CDR1 is SGHRS, CDR2 YFSETQ, per germline. V was clipped by 3 bases and J by 4 bases; unmatched bases: 2. This CDR3 contains 14 residues. The CDR3 region is CASSWTGNNEKLFF. The CDR3 region has the DNA TGCGCCAGCAGCTGGACAGGGAATAATGAAAAACTGTTTTTT. The full variable domain, with the rest looked up from reference TRBV5-1 and TRBJ1-4, is KAGVTQTPRYLIKTRGQQVTLSCSPISGHRSVSWYQQTPGQGLQFLFEYFSETQRNKGNFPGRFSGRQFSNSRSEMNVSTLELGDSALYLCASSWTGNNEKLFFGSGTQLSVL.

The chain combines TRBV18 with TRBJ1-4, with D possibly TRBD1 on 5 matching bases. The CDR3 is 17 residues long. The germline CDR1 and CDR2 sequences are KGHSH and LQKENI. The V end was cut by 5 bases, the J end by 5 bases, with 21 bases between. The CDR3 bases are TGTGCCAGCTCATACACCCCTCTGACGGAGGGGAATGAAAAACTGTTTTTT. Its protein product is CASSYTPLTEGNEKLFF.

This chain uses TRBV28 with TRBJ1-2; 7 nucleotides agree with TRBD1. CDR1 MDHEN and CDR2 SYDVKM come from the germline V gene. There are 13 residues in the CDR3. V gave up 5 bases and J gave up 5 bases; unmatched junction bases: 5. The CDR3 loop is CASSEGGKYGYTF. CDR3 coding DNA: TGTGCCAGCAGTGAAGGGGGCAAGTATGGCTACACCTTC.

V usage is TRBV4-2 and J usage is TRBJ2-3, with 8 bases aligning to TRBD2. With V trimmed by 1 base and J by 2 bases, 11 bases remained unmatched. The CDR3 extends over 18 amino acids. The V gene's germline CDR1 is LGHNA and CDR2 YNFKEQ. CDR3: CASSQVSRGGRTTDTQYF. CDR3 coding DNA: TGTGCCAGCAGCCAAGTTAGTCGGGGGGGCCGAACCACAGATACGCAGTATTTT.

The chain couples TRBV6-1 to TRBJ1-4; a weak D match, TRBD1 (6 bases). CDR3 length equals 16 residues. Trimming cost V 3 bases and J 3 bases, with 14 bases left between them. CDR1 MNHNS and CDR2 SASEGT come from the germline V gene. The CDR3 reads CASSEGQGRSNEKLFF. For the CDR3, the DNA is TGTGCCAGCAGTGAGGGGCAGGGGAGATCTAATGAAAAACTGTTTTTT.

V usage is TRBV7-2 and J usage is TRBJ1-2; 10 nucleotides line up with TRBD1. V was clipped by 6 bases and J by 4 bases; unmatched bases: 5. The CDR3 is 14 residues long. Germline V CDR1 and CDR2: SGHTA, FQGNSA. The CDR3 DNA reads as TGTGCCAGCAGTCCCGGACAGGGGGGCTATGGCTACACCTTC. Residues: CASSPGQGGYGYTF.

The rearrangement links TRBV7-2 to TRBJ1-4, with D perhaps TRBD1 (6 bases). The CDR3 covers 16 residues. V was shortened by 5 bases and J by 8 bases, with 21 bases between the two germline ends. The germline gives CDR1 SGHTA, CDR2 FQGNSA. CDR3 residues: CASSRNTGILGEKLFF. The CDR3 nucleotides are TGTGCCAGCAGCCGCAACACAGGGATCCTTGGGGAAAAACTGTTTTTT.

Details on this clone: Other DNA sequences in this sample translate to the same CDR3. The rearrangement uses TRBV11-2 and TRBJ1-5, with D possibly being TRBD1 (6 bases). In germline, CDR1 is SGHAT, CDR2 FQNNGV. The V end lost 0 bases, the J end lost 2 bases, and 8 bases lay between the germline ends. The CDR3 is 15 residues long. This CDR3 reads CASSLDRGGNQPQHF. The CDR3 DNA sequence: TGTGCCAGCAGCTTAGACAGGGGCGGCAATCAGCCCCAGCATTTT.